Following are 32 T cell receptor beta chains from one sample sequenced in a study of identical twins. TCRdb reanalysed the 5' RACE reads using MiXCR and keeps one entry per CDR3 protein. The sample lists approximately 260,000 distinct CDR3 sequences, about 8% occurring once. These data also featured in a second study, about yellow fever vaccine responses in identical twins.

The source material was CD8+ T cells sorted from blood. These receptors originate from a young woman in good health.

The chain has TRBV4-2 and TRBJ2-7; D is undetermined. The CDR3 consists of 14 residues. CDR1 is LGHNA, CDR2 YNFKEQ, per germline. The V gene lost 0 bases and the J gene lost 5 bases, with 11 bases spanning the gap. The CDR3 bases are TGTGCCAGCAGCCAAGAAACAGTTTGGAACGAGCAGTACTTC. The encoded protein is CASSQETVWNEQYF.

This clonotype occurred many times. This sequence joins TRBV7-3 and TRBJ2-2; D may be TRBD1 (6 bases). The CDR3 sequence is 15 residues long. Germline V gene data show CDR1 as SGHTA and CDR2 as FQGTGA. V shed 3 bases and J shed 4 bases, with 12 bases lying between them. Here the CDR3 reads CASSFQGQSTGELFF. The CDR3 region has the DNA TGTGCCAGCAGCTTTCAGGGGCAAAGCACCGGGGAGCTGTTTTTT.

This clonotype was observed at least ten times. The chain employs TRBV7-8 and TRBJ1-4, with TRBD1 identical over 8 bases. V shed 1 base and J 7 bases; nucleotides not matched to a gene: 5. Germline CDR1 is SGHVS and CDR2 is FQNEAQ. The CDR3 loop spans 15 amino acids. CDR3 sequence (DNA): TGTGCCAGCAGCTTAGTGCAGGGGGCGGGTGAAAAACTGTTTTTT. Protein sequence: CASSLVQGAGEKLFF.

This clonotype was recorded many times. The rearrangement uses TRBV24-1 and TRBJ2-6; the D gene could be TRBD1 or TRBD2 (5 bases each). The CDR3 sequence is 16 residues long. The V gene's germline CDR1 is KGHDR and CDR2 SFDVKD. V lost 4 bases and J lost 0, with 9 bases in between. This CDR3 is CATSESGASGANVLTF. CDR3 bases: TGTGCCACCAGTGAGTCCGGGGCCTCTGGGGCCAACGTCCTGACTTTC.

This clonotype was detected many times. The junction and the germline gene differ at one end; a read error may be behind it. V usage is TRBV7-9 and J usage is TRBJ1-1; 7 nucleotides match TRBD1. The CDR3 sequence is 11 residues long. Looked up from germline, CDR1 is SEHNR and CDR2 is FQNEAQ (reference sequence). The CDR3 protein is CASSLDREAFF. As DNA, the CDR3 is TGCGCCAGCAGCTTGGACAGGGAAGCTTTCTTT.

The genes are TRBV4-2 and TRBJ2-4; 7 positions match TRBD1. Trimming cost V 0 bases and J 9 bases; bases outside gene matches: 14. Germline CDR1 LGHNA, CDR2 YNFKEQ. The CDR3 has 17 residues. Written as DNA, the CDR3 is TGTGCCAGCAGCCAAGATCGTAGCGACAGGGTAGTACGCATTCAGTACTTC. Amino acid sequence: CASSQDRSDRVVRIQYF.

The chain recombines TRBV27 with TRBJ2-7; 10 positions match TRBD2. Germline trimming cut 5 bases from V and 0 bases from J; bases unmatched to any gene: 4. Per the germline V gene, CDR1 is MNHEY and CDR2 is SMNVEV (reference sequence). CDR3 size: 15 residues. The CDR3 region is CASSPASGSSYEQYF. The CDR3 DNA is TGTGCCAGCAGTCCCGCTAGCGGGAGCTCCTACGAGCAGTACTTC.

This clonotype appeared a few times. This sequence joins TRBV7-9 and TRBJ1-2, with TRBD1 identical over 8 bases. This CDR3 is 15 amino acids long. V shed 5 bases, J shed 6 bases, and the junction held 11 bases outside the gene matches. Germline V gives CDR1 SEHNR, CDR2 FQNEAQ (reference sequence). The CDR3 sequence: CASSDGTGNSHGYTF. The CDR3 region has the DNA TGTGCCAGCAGCGACGGGACAGGAAACTCTCATGGCTACACCTTC.

This clonotype was counted many times. The chain combines TRBV7-2 with TRBJ2-4, with D tentatively TRBD1 or TRBD2 (5 bases each). There are 17 residues in the CDR3. V gave up 4 bases and J gave up 0 bases, with 16 bases separating them. Looked up from germline, CDR1 is SGHTA and CDR2 is FQGNSA. DNA of the CDR3: TGTGCCAGCAGCTACGGGGCTCGGGATTTAGCCAAAAACATTCAGTACTTC. Translation gives CASSYGARDLAKNIQYF.

The sample holds many counts of this clonotype. This rearrangement joins TRBV5-1 to TRBJ1-2; D possibly corresponds to TRBD1 (5 bases). This CDR3 region has 14 residues. Trimming took 0 bases from V and 6 from J, leaving 12 bases between them. Germline CDR1 and CDR2: SGHRS and YFSETQ. Written as DNA, the CDR3 is TGCGCCAGCAGCTTGGCCGGGGGTAGAAATGGCTACACCTTC. Translating it yields CASSLAGGRNGYTF.

This clonotype occurred a few times. V gene TRBV29-1 combines with J gene TRBJ2-3, with D possibly being TRBD1 (5 bases). Germline CDR1 SQVTM, CDR2 ANQGSEA. V dropped 4 bases and J dropped 4 bases, with 12 bases sitting between them. This CDR3 comprises 13 residues. The CDR3 protein is CSVVQLQADTQYF. CDR3 DNA: TGCAGCGTTGTACAGCTACAGGCAGATACGCAGTATTTT.

This clonotype was counted only a few times. This chain uses TRBV4-3 with TRBJ2-7; 10 nucleotides match TRBD1. The CDR3 is made up of 15 amino acids. With 3 bases clipped from V and 5 bases from J, the junction kept 7 bases outside the gene matches. CDR1 and CDR2 from the germline V gene are LGHNA and YSLEER. The CDR3 bases are TGCGCCAGCAGCCAGGATCCGGGACAGGGGCACGAGCAGTACTTC. Its translation is CASSQDPGQGHEQYF.

In its sample, this clonotype was seen a few times. The chain carries TRBV5-8 and TRBJ2-7; D may be TRBD2 (5 bases). There are 16 residues in the CDR3. Germline V gene lookup returns CDR1 SGHTS and CDR2 YDEGEE. V lost 3 bases, J lost 6 bases, and 22 bases lay in between. Written as DNA, the CDR3 is TGTGCCAGCAGCTCGGCGGTGGGAGCCCTCTCTCTCGAGCAGTACTTC. Residues: CASSSAVGALSLEQYF. The full variable domain, rest sourced from reference TRBV5-8 and TRBJ2-7, is EAGVTQSPTHLIKTRGQQATLRCSPISGHTSVYWYQQALGLGLQFLLWYDEGEERNRGNFPPRFSGRQFPNYSSELNVNALELEDSALYLCASSSAVGALSLEQYFGPGTRLTVT.

The chain uses TRBV5-6 and TRBJ2-2; D is uncertain. CDR1 and CDR2 (germline): SGHDT, YYEEEE. Deletions cut 4 bases from V and 0 bases from J, with 7 bases between. This CDR3 spans 14 amino acids. CDR3 sequence (DNA): TGTGCCAGCAGCCTGAACTCGAACACCGGGGAGCTGTTTTTT. It codes for CASSLNSNTGELFF.

The chain recombines TRBV7-9 with TRBJ2-7; no clear D gene. The CDR3 consists of 11 residues. V dropped 3 bases and J dropped 7 bases, with 7 bases sitting between them. Germline V gene data show CDR1 as SEHNR and CDR2 as FQNEAQ (reference sequence). The CDR3 sequence is CASSFGREQYF. CDR3 bases: TGTGCCAGCAGCTTCGGACGGGAGCAGTACTTC.

This clonotype was observed at least ten times. This rearrangement joins TRBV5-1 to TRBJ2-7, with D tentatively TRBD2 (6 bases). The CDR3 consists of 14 residues. Germline CDR1 and CDR2: SGHRS and YFSETQ. Trimming removed 0 bases from V and 0 bases from J, with 7 bases in between. CDR3 in amino acids: CASSLGGVSYEQYF. As DNA, the CDR3 is TGCGCCAGCAGCTTGGGGGGGGTCTCCTACGAGCAGTACTTC.

V gene TRBV4-3 combines with J gene TRBJ2-7; D might be TRBD1 (6 bases). V was clipped by 2 bases and J by 2 bases, with 10 bases between them. The V gene's germline CDR1 is LGHNA and CDR2 YSLEER. The CDR3 has 14 residues. In DNA form, the CDR3 reads TGCGCCAGCAGCCAACACAGGGTTACCTACGAGCAGTACTTC. Translated, it gives CASSQHRVTYEQYF.

This clonotype was counted between two and nine times. The chain employs TRBV7-2 and TRBJ2-3, with TRBD2 identical over 9 bases. After removal of 0 bases from V and 0 bases from J, the junction contained 7 bases not matched to a gene. This CDR3 spans 18 amino acids. CDR1 is SGHTA, CDR2 FQGNSA, per germline. In nucleotides, the CDR3 is TGTGCCAGCAGCTTAGCGGGGTCTAGCGGGAAAAGCACAGATACGCAGTATTTT. The encoded protein is CASSLAGSSGKSTDTQYF.

This chain joins TRBV7-9 and TRBJ2-7, with D uncertain. This CDR3 has 14 residues. Germline CDR1 SEHNR, CDR2 FQNEAQ (reference sequence). The ends were cut back, 5 bases at V and 4 bases at J, with 15 bases in the middle. CDR3 region: CASSPRSDGYEQYF. Written as DNA, the CDR3 is TGTGCCAGCAGCCCCCGCTCCGACGGGTACGAGCAGTACTTC.

This chain uses TRBV4-2 with TRBJ2-5, with 9 bases matching TRBD2. The ends lost 0 bases at V and 5 bases at J; junction bases unmatched: 10. The germline V gene encodes CDR1 LGHNA and CDR2 YNFKEQ. The CDR3 consists of 17 residues. The CDR3 protein is CASSQERSRGLAETQYF. The CDR3 bases are TGTGCCAGCAGCCAAGAACGATCCCGTGGACTAGCGGAGACCCAGTACTTC.

This clonotype has only a few counts. The chain couples TRBV29-1 to TRBJ2-1; 13 bases line up with TRBD2. Germline CDR1 SQVTM, CDR2 ANQGSEA. This CDR3 is built from 13 residues. The DNA of the CDR3 is TGCACCGAGAGACTAGCGGGAGGTCCTGAGCAGTTCTTC. Translating gives CTERLAGGPEQFF.

As for this clonotype: This may be a read error, as it is one base from a much larger clone. The genes are TRBV29-1 and TRBJ2-7, with TRBD1 as a possible D gene (5 bases). There are 14 residues in the CDR3. CDR1 and CDR2 from the germline V gene are SQVTM and ANQGSEA. Trimming removed 3 bases from V and 3 bases from J, with 15 bases in between. CDR3 DNA sequence: TGCAGCGTTGAGTTAGGGGATTCTCTCTACGAGCAGTACTTC. Translation: CSVELGDSLYEQYF.

In this sample, this clonotype turned up a few times. The chain couples TRBV2 to TRBJ2-1; D unclear. Germline CDR1 and CDR2: SNHLY and FYNNEI. V gave up 3 bases and J gave up 8 bases, with 11 bases separating them. The CDR3 is 13 amino acids. Here the CDR3 DNA reads TGTGCCAGCAGTGAGTATGGGTCCTATGAGCAGTTCTTC. It codes for CASSEYGSYEQFF.

This clonotype has at least ten counts. V gene TRBV7-9 combines with J gene TRBJ2-5; TRBD2 matches 10 bases. From germline, CDR1 is SEHNR and CDR2 FQNEAQ (reference sequence). CDR3 length: 14 residues. Trimming cost V 3 bases and J 2 bases; bases outside gene matches: 0. DNA for the CDR3: TGTGCCAGCAGCTTGGGACTAGCGCAAGAGACCCAGTACTTC. This translates into CASSLGLAQETQYF.

This clonotype showed up many times. The chain couples TRBV3-1 to TRBJ2-1; 14 bases fit TRBD2. The V gene end was trimmed by 4 bases and the J gene end by 9 bases; junction bases not matched to a gene: 2. The CDR3 is 14 amino acids. Germline V lookup: CDR1 LGHDT, CDR2 YNNKEL (reference sequence). The CDR3 protein is CASSPTSGGGEQFF. The CDR3 DNA reads TGTGCCAGCAGCCCGACTAGCGGGGGGGGTGAGCAGTTCTTC.

This clonotype was recorded a few times. The chain employs TRBV29-1 and TRBJ1-1; TRBD1 agrees at 8 bases. The CDR3 extends over 14 amino acids. Germline V gene lookup returns CDR1 SQVTM and CDR2 ANQGSEA. V shed 6 bases and J 0 bases; nucleotides not matched to a gene: 6. The CDR3 region has the DNA TGCAGCGTCGACCCGACAGGGGTGAACACTGAAGCTTTCTTT. Translation: CSVDPTGVNTEAFF.

This clonotype was seen a few times. The CDR3 coding sequence is TGCGCCAGCAGCCCGGGTAGCGGAGATTACAATGAGCAGTTCTTC. As protein: CASSPGSGDYNEQFF. The chain is built from TRBV4-3 and TRBJ2-1, with D tentatively TRBD2 (6 bases). Trimming stripped 4 bases from V and 4 bases from J, with 14 bases between. Germline CDR1 and CDR2: LGHNA and YSLEER. This CDR3 contains 15 residues.

This sequence joins TRBV28 and TRBJ2-7; 9 bases are a match to TRBD2. The CDR3 is 14 amino acids. V lost 2 bases to trimming and J lost 7 bases; unmatched junction nucleotides: 6. The germline gives CDR1 MDHEN, CDR2 SYDVKM. The CDR3, as DNA: TGTGCCAGCAGTTTAAGTTTTAGCGGGAGTGAGCAGTACTTC. This translates into CASSLSFSGSEQYF. Based on the CDR3 plus reference TRBV28 and TRBJ2-7, the full variable domain is DVKVTQSSRYLVKRTGEKVFLECVQDMDHENMFWYRQDPGLGLRLIYFSYDVKMKEKGDIPEGYSVSREKKERFSLILESASTNQTSMYLCASSLSFSGSEQYFGPGTRLTVT.

Details on this clonotype: This may be a read error, as it is one base from a much larger clone. V usage is TRBV7-9 and J usage is TRBJ2-1, with D unresolved. V lost 5 bases, J lost 0 bases, and 14 bases lay in between. The CDR3 is made up of 16 amino acids. Germline V gene lookup returns CDR1 SEHNR and CDR2 FQNEAQ (reference sequence). The CDR3 reads CASSQVIERSYNEQFF. The CDR3 nucleotides read TGTGCCAGCAGCCAGGTCATCGAGCGCTCCTACAATGAGCAGTTCTTC.

This clonotype was found many times. The CDR3 nucleotides read TGTGCCAGCAGCACGACCCGACAGGGACCAAACTACGAGCAGTACTTC. It translates to CASSTTRQGPNYEQYF. The V and J genes are TRBV28 and TRBJ2-7, with 7 bases fitting TRBD1. CDR3 length: 16 residues. The germline V gene encodes CDR1 MDHEN and CDR2 SYDVKM. J was trimmed by 3 bases and V by 6 bases; bases with no gene match: 14.

The chain has TRBV7-2 and TRBJ2-3, with D perhaps being TRBD1 or TRBD2 (5 bases each). With 4 bases removed from V and 4 bases from J, the gap between germline ends came to 9 bases. Germline CDR1 reads SGHTA; CDR2 reads FQGNSA. The CDR3 runs 13 residues. CDR3 in amino acids: CASSWDPPDTQYF. CDR3 DNA sequence: TGTGCCAGCAGCTGGGACCCACCAGATACGCAGTATTTT.

This clonotype was counted ten times or more. V gene TRBV5-1 combines with J gene TRBJ2-1; TRBD2 aligns across 8 bases. CDR1 SGHRS and CDR2 YFSETQ come from the germline V gene. CDR3 length: 15 residues. V was clipped by 4 bases and J by 7 bases; unmatched bases: 10. The CDR3 nucleotides read TGCGCCAGCAGCCCCCCTCGGGGGGGAGATAATGAGCAGTTCTTC. It encodes CASSPPRGGDNEQFF.